This TCR beta chain came from a study of T cell clonotyping in hematopoietic cell transplantation. Study-wide findings and caveats: Pathologically expanded recipient clonotypes increased progressively from day 30 to day 180 as diversity fell. Broader posttransplant TCR repertoire diversity was predicted by graft donor and pretransplant recipient Inverse Simpson Index values. Few recipient clonotypes overlapped donors; over 97% were de novo at given depth.

Points on this clone: Its antigen is not known.

V lost 7 bases and J lost 7, with 23 bases in between. Per germline, CDR1 SNHLY and CDR2 FYNNEI. This CDR3 contains 15 residues. Repertoires were generated with immunoSEQ multiplex PCR, while TCRdb's copy carries only in-frame clones and drops some. The sample lists just over 4,000 clones; 95% were seen once. Recipients were bled about 28 days pretransplant and at posttransplant days 30, 100, 180. This receptor was identified in a male patient aged 50 to 60 who had an allogeneic stem cell transplant from a related donor, so the T cells may come from the graft donor. Some clones in this sample may be carry-over from other donors' samples. The material was PBMCs, obtained 30 days after allogeneic stem cell transplant. V and J are TRBV2 and TRBJ2-7; TRBD2 might be the D (6 bases). The CDR3 sequence is CASTSGRVVPGEQYF. The CDR3 DNA is TGTGCCAGCACGTCCGGGAGAGTAGTCCCTGGAGAGCAGTACTTC. Drawing the rest from reference TRBV2 and TRBJ2-7, the complete variable domain is EPEVTQTPSHQVTQMGQEVILRCVPISNHLYFYWYRQILGQKVEFLVSFYNNEISEKSEIFDDQFSVERPDGSNFTLKIRSTKLEDSAMYFCASTSGRVVPGEQYFGPGTRLTVT.